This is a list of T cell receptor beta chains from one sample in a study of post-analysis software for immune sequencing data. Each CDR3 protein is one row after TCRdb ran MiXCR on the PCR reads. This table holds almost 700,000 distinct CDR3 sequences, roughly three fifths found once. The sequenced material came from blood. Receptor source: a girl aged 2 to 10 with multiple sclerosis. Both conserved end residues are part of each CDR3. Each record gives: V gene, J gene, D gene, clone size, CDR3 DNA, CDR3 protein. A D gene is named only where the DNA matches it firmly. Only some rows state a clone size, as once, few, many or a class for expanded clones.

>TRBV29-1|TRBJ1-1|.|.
TGCAGCGTGGTCATCACAGGGCTGGACACTGAAGCTTTCTTT
CSVVITGLDTEAFF
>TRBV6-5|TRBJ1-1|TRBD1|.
TGTGCCAGCAGCTACGGGGCACAGGGGCTGGGCACTGAAGCTTTCTTT
CASSYGAQGLGTEAFF
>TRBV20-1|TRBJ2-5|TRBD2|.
TGCAGTGCTAGAAGCCAGCGGGGGGGCCAAGAGACCCAGTACTTC
CSARSQRGGQETQYF
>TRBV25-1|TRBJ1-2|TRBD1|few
TGTGCCAGCAGTGGTACCGGGACAGGGAGAGGTGGCTACACCTTC
CASSGTGTGRGGYTF
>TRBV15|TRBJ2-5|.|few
TGTGCCACCAGCAGAGTCCGGACAGAAGAGACCCAGTACTTC
CATSRVRTEETQYF
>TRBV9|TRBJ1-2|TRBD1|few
TGTGCCAGCAGCGCATCCGGGACAGACAAATTCTATGGCTACACCTTC
CASSASGTDKFYGYTF
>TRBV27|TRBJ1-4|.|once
TGTGCCAGCAGTTCGGGCAGGGCGAGACTGTTTTTT
CASSSGRARLFF
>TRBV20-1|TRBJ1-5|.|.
TGCAGTGCCGCGGGGAGCGGGATGGAAGCCCAGCATTTT
CSAAGSGMEAQHF
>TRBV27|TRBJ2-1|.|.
TGTGCCAGCGGATCCGACCCCTACAATGAGCAGTTCTTC
CASGSDPYNEQFF
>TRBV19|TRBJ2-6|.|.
TGTGCCAGTAGCAAAAAGGGGAAGGGGGCCAACGTCCTGACTTTC
CASSKKGKGANVLTF
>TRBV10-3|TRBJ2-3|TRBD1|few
TGTGCCATCAGCGCCACCGCCGGGACAGGAACAGATACGCAGTATTTT
CAISATAGTGTDTQYF
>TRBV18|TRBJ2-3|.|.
TGTGCCAGCTCAGAGAGGGAAGGGACGGATACGCAGTATTTT
CASSEREGTDTQYF
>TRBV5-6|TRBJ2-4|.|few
TGTGCCAGCAGCTTGGCAGGGGAAGGATTCATCAAAAACATTCAGTACTTC
CASSLAGEGFIKNIQYF
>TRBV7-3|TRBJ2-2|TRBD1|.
TGTGCCAGCAGCCTAGTTAGGACAGGGACGAACACCGGGGAGCTGTTTTTT
CASSLVRTGTNTGELFF
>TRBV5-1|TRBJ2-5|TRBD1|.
TGCGCCAGCAGCTATGGGACAGGGGAAGGAGAGACCCAGTACTTC
CASSYGTGEGETQYF
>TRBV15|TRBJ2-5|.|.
TGTGCCACCAGCAGAGTGGCAGGGCCACCATCACAAGAGACCCAGTACTTC
CATSRVAGPPSQETQYF
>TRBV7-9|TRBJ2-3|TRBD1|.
TGTGCCAGCAGCCGGACAGGGGGCTTAACAGATACGCAGTATTTT
CASSRTGGLTDTQYF
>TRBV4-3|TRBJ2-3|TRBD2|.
TGCGCCAGCAGCGCGTTTAGCGGGGACACAGATACGCAGTATTTT
CASSAFSGDTDTQYF
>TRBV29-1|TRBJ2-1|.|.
TGCAGCGTTGAGAGAGGGAGCTCCTACAATGAGCAGTTCTTC
CSVERGSSYNEQFF
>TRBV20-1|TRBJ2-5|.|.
TGCAGTGCTAGAGCAGAAAGGCTCCGGGGGGAGACCCAGTACTTC
CSARAERLRGETQYF
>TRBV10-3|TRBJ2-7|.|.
TGTGCCATCAGGCCCGGGGCAACTACTCACTACGAGCAGTACTTC
CAIRPGATTHYEQYF
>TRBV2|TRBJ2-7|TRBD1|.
TGTGCCAGCACAGGGACAGGGGGATCCTACGAGCAGTACTTC
CASTGTGGSYEQYF
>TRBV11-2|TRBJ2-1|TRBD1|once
TGTGCCAGCAGCTTAAGGAGGGGGACAGGGGGCTACAATGAGCAGTTCTTC
CASSLRRGTGGYNEQFF
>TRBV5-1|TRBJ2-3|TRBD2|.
TGCGCCAGCAGCGTCGGGACTAGCGCAGATACGCAGTATTTT
CASSVGTSADTQYF
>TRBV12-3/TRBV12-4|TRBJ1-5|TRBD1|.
TGTGCCAGCAGTTTTGCAGGGGGCGGCAATCAGCCCCAGCATTTT
CASSFAGGGNQPQHF
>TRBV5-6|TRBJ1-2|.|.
TGTGCCAGCAGCTTACCCATTCCCTCCGGGACGGCTAACTATGGCTACACCTTC
CASSLPIPSGTANYGYTF
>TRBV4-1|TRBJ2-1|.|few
TGCGCCAGCAGCCAGGAGGGAGATGAGCAGTTCTTC
CASSQEGDEQFF
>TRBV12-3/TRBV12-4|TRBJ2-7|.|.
TGTGCCAGCAGTTTAGCTAGCCTCAATGACGAGCAGTACTTC
CASSLASLNDEQYF
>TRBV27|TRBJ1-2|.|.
TGTGCCAGCAGTTTAGGCCCAGGACCGACCTATGGCTACACCTTC
CASSLGPGPTYGYTF
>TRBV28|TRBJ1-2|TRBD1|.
TGTGCCAGCAGCCATTTAGGACAGGGCGAAGCAGCCACCTTC
CASSHLGQGEAATF
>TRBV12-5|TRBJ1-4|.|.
TGTGCTAGTGGTTTTGCCAGGAATGAAAAACTGTTTTTT
CASGFARNEKLFF
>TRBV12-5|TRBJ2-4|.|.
TGTGCTAGTGGTTTGGTATCGGGGGACAGAAGGAGGAGCATTCAGTACTTC
CASGLVSGDRRRSIQYF
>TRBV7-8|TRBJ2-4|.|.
TGTGCCAGCAGCTTAGCAGAGGACATTCAGTACTTC
CASSLAEDIQYF
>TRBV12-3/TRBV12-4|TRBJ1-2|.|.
TGTGCCAGCAGTTTGGGCACCGTCTGGGGTGGCTACACCTTC
CASSLGTVWGGYTF
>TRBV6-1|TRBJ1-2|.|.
TGTGCCAGCAGTGAAGCGAGGACAGCTAACTATGGCTACACCTTC
CASSEARTANYGYTF
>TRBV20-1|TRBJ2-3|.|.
TGCAGTGCTACCCTAGGGACCCTCACAGATACGCAGTATTTT
CSATLGTLTDTQYF
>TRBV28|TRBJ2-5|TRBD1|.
TGTGCCAGCAGTTTACGGGACAGGTTGGGGGGAGAGACCCAGTACTTC
CASSLRDRLGGETQYF
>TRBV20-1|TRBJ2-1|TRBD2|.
TGCAGTGCTAACGAACTAGCGGGAGGCCTGAATGAGCAGTTCTTC
CSANELAGGLNEQFF
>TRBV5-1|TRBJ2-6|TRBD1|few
TGCGCCAGCAGCCTAAACAGGGGTTCGGGGGCCAACGTCCTGACTTTC
CASSLNRGSGANVLTF
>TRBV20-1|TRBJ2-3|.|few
TGCAGTGCTAGTTATGTTGGGACAGATACGCAGTATTTT
CSASYVGTDTQYF
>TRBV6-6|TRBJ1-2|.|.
TGTGCCAGCAGTTACTCACCAGTGGGCTATGGCTACACCTTC
CASSYSPVGYGYTF
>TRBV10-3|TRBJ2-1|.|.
TGTGCCATCAGTGTCCTGGGCGGGGAGGCAAATGAGCAGTTCTTC
CAISVLGGEANEQFF
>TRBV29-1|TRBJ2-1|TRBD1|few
TGCAGCGTGGTTCCCGGACAGGGCCAAGAGCAGTTCTTC
CSVVPGQGQEQFF
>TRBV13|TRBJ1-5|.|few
TGTGCCAGCAGCTTAGGATGGACGGGAAATCAGCCCCAGCATTTT
CASSLGWTGNQPQHF
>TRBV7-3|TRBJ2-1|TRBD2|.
TGTGCCAGCAGCGTCCTAGCGGGAGCCCGTGGTGAGCAGTTCTTC
CASSVLAGARGEQFF